This TCR beta chain emerged from a study of cytomegalovirus exposure and HLA in healthy donors. Healthy bone marrow donors made up the donor group. Trimming cost V 4 bases and J 4 bases, with 16 bases left between them. The CDR3 is 15 amino acids. Germline CDR1 is MGHRA and CDR2 is YSYEKL. Primers for the PCR totalled 60 Vbeta and 13 Jbeta. The method was immunoSEQ multiplex PCR; TCRdb's version includes in-frame clones alone and lacks a portion of them. The sample lists over 75,000 clones, roughly 80% occurring once. V is TRBV4-1 and J is TRBJ2-5, with D perhaps TRBD1 (6 bases). The TCR originated in a man aged 55-75 years in good health and CMV-seropositive. The material sequenced was PBMCs. CDR3 in amino acids: CASSREDRGGETQYF. DNA for the CDR3: TGCGCCAGCAGCCGAGAGGACAGAGGGGGAGAGACCCAGTACTTC.